The 27 T cell receptor beta chains presented below share a single source sample, sequenced in a study of control samples from healthy donors and cancer patients. TCRdb's copy holds only in-frame clones and misses some; the assay was immunoSEQ multiplex PCR. The data contain about 110,000 clones, 90% of them singletons. Sequencing used blood. Every receptor here comes from a human donor in good health. The donor label of this sample is uncertain.

The rearrangement links TRBV27 to TRBJ1-5; D ambiguous. The CDR3 loop spans 15 amino acids. Per germline, CDR1 MNHEY and CDR2 SMNVEV (reference sequence). V gave up 0 bases and J gave up 3 bases, with 9 bases separating them. The CDR3 nucleotides read TGTGCCAGCAGTTTATCTTTCAACCTCAATCAGCCCCAGCATTTT. Amino acids: CASSLSFNLNQPQHF.

V and J are TRBV7-9 and TRBJ1-1; D is unresolved. V was pared by 3 bases and J by 3 bases, with 2 bases between. The CDR3 contains 11 residues. The germline V gene has CDR1 SEHNR and CDR2 FQNEAQ (reference sequence). CDR3 DNA: TGTGCCAGCAGCTTGGACACTGAAGCTTTCTTT. This encodes CASSLDTEAFF.

The genes are TRBV3-1 (or the pseudogene TRBV3-2) and TRBJ2-7; D remains ambiguous. This CDR3 is 14 amino acids long. The germline V gene has CDR1 LGHDT and CDR2 YNNKEL (reference sequence). V lost 1 base, J lost 1 base, and 8 bases lay in between. The CDR3 sequence: CASSQGGKSYEQYF. Written as DNA, the CDR3 is TGTGCCAGCAGCCAAGGGGGTAAGTCCTACGAGCAGTACTTC.

This chain connects TRBV30 to TRBJ1-1; maybe TRBD1 (5 bases). The V gene lost 0 bases and the J gene lost 11 bases, with 16 bases spanning the gap. The CDR3 totals 13 residues. Germline V CDR1 and CDR2: GTSNPN, SVGIG (reference sequence). DNA for the CDR3: TGTGCCTGGAGTGTACTCGGGCGGGGACGGGCTTTCTTT. Protein sequence: CAWSVLGRGRAFF.

The V call is TRBV5-6, the J call TRBJ2-7, with D maybe TRBD2 (5 bases). The CDR3 is 13 residues long. Trimming shortened V by 0 bases and J by 6 bases, and 10 bases separated the two germline ends. Germline V gene lookup returns CDR1 SGHDT and CDR2 YYEEEE. CDR3 in amino acids: CASSLANEGEQYV. The CDR3 DNA reads TGTGCCAGCAGCTTGGCCAACGAGGGCGAGCAGTACGTC.

V usage is TRBV4-1 and J usage is TRBJ1-3; possibly TRBD1 for D (5 bases). V lost 0 bases and J lost 0, with 12 bases in between. Germline CDR1 MGHRA, CDR2 YSYEKL. This CDR3 contains 17 residues. As DNA, the CDR3 is TGCGCCAGCAGCCAAGATTCAGGGCGGGCCTCTGGAAACACCATATATTTT. The encoded protein is CASSQDSGRASGNTIYF.

The chain links TRBV5-4 to TRBJ1-1; 8 bases line up with TRBD1. The ends lost 5 bases at V and 5 bases at J; junction bases unmatched: 8. Germline CDR1 reads SGHNT; CDR2 reads YYREEE (reference sequence). This CDR3 contains 14 residues. The DNA for the CDR3 is TGTGCCAGCAGTTTACCGGACAGGGTGACTGAAGCTTTCTTT. It specifies CASSLPDRVTEAFF.

This clone was recorded only once. The CDR3 region is CASSQLAGVSYEQYF. CDR3 bases: TGTGCCAGCAGCCAACTAGCGGGGGTCTCCTACGAGCAGTACTTC. The chain is built from TRBV3-1 (or the pseudogene TRBV3-2) and TRBJ2-7; 10 bases map to TRBD2. The V segment lost 2 bases and the J segment 0 bases; nucleotides outside the gene matches: 1. There are 15 residues in the CDR3. The V gene's germline CDR1 is LGHDT and CDR2 YNNKEL (reference sequence).

The chain uses TRBV6-1 and TRBJ2-7, with D hard to call. The germline V gene has CDR1 MNHNS and CDR2 SASEGT. There are 13 residues in the CDR3. V lost 0 bases and J 6 bases, leaving 9 bases between the germline ends. CDR3 in amino acids: CASSEAGSTEQYF. DNA for the CDR3: TGTGCCAGCAGTGAAGCGGGCAGCACCGAGCAGTACTTC.

The genes are TRBV12-3 or TRBV12-4 and TRBJ1-1; 7 nucleotides line up with TRBD1. This CDR3 spans 12 amino acids. After removal of 5 bases from V and 6 bases from J, the junction contained 3 bases not matched to a gene. CDR3 region: CASSPGQPEAFF. The CDR3 DNA reads TGTGCCAGCAGTCCGGGACAGCCTGAAGCTTTCTTT.

This chain links TRBV10-3 with TRBJ1-5; D unresolved. Per germline, CDR1 ENHRY and CDR2 SYGVKD. The CDR3 contains 14 residues. V lost 0 bases and J lost 4, with 7 bases in between. CDR3 sequence: CAISESGQNQPQHF. As DNA, the CDR3 is TGTGCCATCAGTGAGTCAGGGCAAAATCAGCCCCAGCATTTT.

This chain joins TRBV5-1 and TRBJ1-1; perhaps TRBD1 as D (5 bases). V gave up 2 bases and J gave up 1 base, with 9 bases separating them. CDR1 and CDR2 from the germline V gene are SGHRS and YFSETQ. The CDR3 extends over 14 amino acids. CDR3 nucleotides: TGCGCCAGCAGCTTTGACAGACCGAACACTGAAGCTTTCTTT. Translation: CASSFDRPNTEAFF.

V is TRBV5-4 and J is TRBJ2-7; D could derive from TRBD1 or TRBD2 (5 bases each). The germline V gene encodes CDR1 SGHNT and CDR2 YYREEE (reference sequence). The CDR3 length is 13 residues. V was shortened by 0 bases and J by 4 bases, with 8 bases between the two germline ends. CDR3 in amino acids: CASSLDRRYEQYF. DNA for the CDR3: TGTGCCAGCAGCTTGGACAGGAGGTACGAGCAGTACTTC. The full variable domain, with the rest looked up from reference TRBV5-4 and TRBJ2-7, is ETGVTQSPTHLIKTRGQQVTLRCSSQSGHNTVSWYQQALGQGPQFIFQYYREEENGRGNFPPRFSGLQFPNYSSELNVNALELDDSALYLCASSLDRRYEQYFGPGTRLTVT.

V gene TRBV27 combines with J gene TRBJ2-7; D is unclear. CDR1 and CDR2 from the germline V gene are MNHEY and SMNVEV (reference sequence). V lost 5 bases, J lost 6 bases, and 8 bases lay in between. This CDR3 region has 11 residues. CDR3 sequence reads: CASSTPGEQYF. The DNA for the CDR3 is TGTGCCAGCAGTACCCCAGGCGAGCAGTACTTC.

The genes are TRBV12-5 and TRBJ1-3; D remains unclear. Trimming pared 0 bases from V and 0 bases from J, leaving 6 bases between. Germline CDR1 and CDR2: LGHNT and FRNRAP. This CDR3 region has 15 residues. The CDR3 coding sequence is TGTGCTAGTGGTTTGGTAATGAACTCTGGAAACACCATATATTTT. This gives the protein CASGLVMNSGNTIYF.

The V gene is TRBV30, the J gene TRBJ2-7; TRBD1 matches 7 bases. With V trimmed by 7 bases and J by 6 bases, 12 bases remained unmatched. Germline values: CDR1 GTSNPN, CDR2 SVGIG (reference sequence). The CDR3 has 13 residues. CDR3 protein: CAFGQASSTEQYF. The DNA for the CDR3 is TGTGCCTTTGGACAGGCCTCCTCTACCGAGCAGTACTTC. Complete variable domain (other parts from reference TRBV30 and TRBJ2-7): SQTIHQWPATLVQPVGSPLSLECTVEGTSNPNLYWYRQAAGRGLQLLFYSVGIGQISSEVPQNLSASRPQDRQFILSSKKLLLSDSGFYLCAFGQASSTEQYFGPGTRLTVT.

This sequence joins TRBV28 and TRBJ1-5; D gene unclear. V gave up 4 bases and J gave up 5 bases, with 15 bases separating them. Per the germline V gene, CDR1 is MDHEN and CDR2 is SYDVKM. The length of the CDR3 is 15 residues. As DNA, the CDR3 is TGTGCCAGCAGTTCCGCGGGGAAGTGGGATCAGCCCCAGCATTTT. This encodes CASSSAGKWDQPQHF.

The rearrangement joins TRBV7-9 to TRBJ2-3, with D uncertain. The length of the CDR3 is 14 residues. Germline V CDR1 and CDR2: SEHNR, FQNEAQ (reference sequence). Trimming took 7 bases from V and 0 from J, leaving 11 bases between them. This chain's CDR3 is CASIRGGSTDTQYF. CDR3 coding DNA: TGTGCCAGCATCCGAGGCGGTAGCACAGATACGCAGTATTTT.

The chain employs TRBV5-4 and TRBJ1-1, with D possibly matching TRBD1 (5 bases). In germline, CDR1 is SGHNT, CDR2 YYREEE (reference sequence). The V gene lost 1 base and the J gene lost 0 bases, with 10 bases spanning the gap. This CDR3 is 15 amino acids long. The CDR3 DNA reads as TGTGCCAGCAGCTTGTTTCAGGGTCTGAACACTGAAGCTTTCTTT. Its translation: CASSLFQGLNTEAFF.

The gene calls are TRBV30 and TRBJ1-5; D might be TRBD1 (6 bases). This CDR3 has 14 amino acids. Germline values: CDR1 GTSNPN, CDR2 SVGIG (reference sequence). Trimming removed 1 base from V and 6 bases from J, with 13 bases in between. CDR3 sequence: CAWSATGRVQPQHF. CDR3 bases: TGTGCCTGGAGTGCTACAGGGAGGGTTCAGCCCCAGCATTTT.

In regard to this clone: This same CDR3 is encoded by further DNA sequences in the sample. Written as DNA, the CDR3 is TGTGCCAGCAGGTCTAGAGGCTCTGGAAACACCATATATTTT. This encodes CASRSRGSGNTIYF. The V call is TRBV6-5, the J call TRBJ1-3; unclear D gene. The ends were cut back, 6 bases at V and 0 bases at J, with 9 bases in the middle. The CDR3 contains 14 residues. In germline, CDR1 is MNHEY, CDR2 SVGAGI.

The rearrangement joins TRBV15 to TRBJ1-1; perhaps TRBD1 as D (6 bases). The CDR3 spans 15 residues. Germline-derived CDR1 and CDR2 are LNHNV and YYDKDF (reference sequence). V dropped 0 bases and J dropped 4 bases, with 12 bases sitting between them. For the CDR3, the DNA is TGTGCCACCAGCAGAGACTGGGACACGACCACTGAAGCTTTCTTT. Its protein is CATSRDWDTTTEAFF. The whole variable domain, remainder taken from reference TRBV15 and TRBJ1-1, is DAMVIQNPRYQVTQFGKPVTLSCSQTLNHNVMYWYQQKSSQAPKLLFHYYDKDFNNEADTPDNFQSRRPNTSFCFLDIRSPGLGDTAMYLCATSRDWDTTTEAFFGQGTRLTVV.

V usage is TRBV18 and J usage is TRBJ1-6, with no clear D. Germline CDR1 KGHSH, CDR2 LQKENI. The V end lost 6 bases, the J end lost 6 bases, and 15 bases lay between the germline ends. The CDR3 is made up of 15 amino acids. CDR3 sequence (DNA): TGTGCCAGCTCCCAATTACCTGATGGTAATTCACCCCTCCACTTT. Its protein is CASSQLPDGNSPLHF.

The sample holds a few counts of this clone. This rearrangement joins TRBV7-8 to TRBJ1-1; no clear D gene. The CDR3 is made up of 15 amino acids. Trimming pared 1 base from V and 3 bases from J, leaving 12 bases between. The V gene's germline CDR1 is SGHVS and CDR2 FQNEAQ. The CDR3, as DNA: TGTGCCAGCAGCTTAGGTGTAAACACGCACACTGAAGCTTTCTTT. Its translation is CASSLGVNTHTEAFF. The whole variable domain, remainder taken from reference TRBV7-8 and TRBJ1-1, is GAGVSQSPRYKVAKRGQDVALRCDPISGHVSLFWYQQALGQGPEFLTYFQNEAQLDKSGLPSDRFFAERPEGSVSTLKIQRTQQEDSAVYLCASSLGVNTHTEAFFGQGTRLTVV.

The chain employs TRBV19 and TRBJ2-5, with D perhaps given as TRBD1 or TRBD2 (5 bases each). Looked up from germline, CDR1 is LNHDA and CDR2 is SQIVND (reference sequence). Trimming took 1 base from V and 4 from J, leaving 22 bases between them. The CDR3 has 18 residues. The CDR3 coding sequence is TGTGCCAGTAGTATAGGGATTACGGCGGTCGGGGCGCGAGAGACCCAGTACTTC. Its translation: CASSIGITAVGARETQYF. The whole variable domain, remainder taken from reference TRBV19 and TRBJ2-5, is DGGITQSPKYLFRKEGQNVTLSCEQNLNHDAMYWYRQDPGQGLRLIYYSQIVNDFQKGDIAEGYSVSREKKESFPLTVTSAQKNPTAFYLCASSIGITAVGARETQYFGPGTRLLVL.

The chain combines TRBV30 with TRBJ1-6, with D perhaps matching TRBD1 (5 bases). The CDR3 runs 15 residues. Trimming took off 7 bases at V and 7 bases at J, with 20 bases between the two ends. CDR1 GTSNPN and CDR2 SVGIG come from the germline V gene (reference sequence). The CDR3 loop is CASSLRRGSNSPLHF. The CDR3 DNA sequence: TGTGCCTCAAGCCTCCGGCGGGGGAGCAATTCACCCCTCCACTTT.

V usage is TRBV7-9 and J usage is TRBJ1-1; possibly TRBD1 for D (6 bases). V was shortened by 5 bases and J by 10 bases, with 14 bases between the two germline ends. CDR1 is SEHNR, CDR2 FQNEAQ, per germline (reference sequence). The CDR3 is made up of 12 amino acids. The CDR3 nucleotides read TGTGCCAGCAGCGCCCGGACAGTTCGAGCTTTCTTT. Residues: CASSARTVRAFF.